One and the same sample provided the 17 T cell receptor beta chains below, sequenced in a study of blood T cell repertoires in COVID-19. The data were produced by immunoSEQ multiplex PCR, yet TCRdb's version contains in-frame clones alone and is incomplete. The sample lists about 74,000 clones; roughly nine tenths were seen once. The sample taken for sequencing was peripheral blood. The receptors originated from a human donor in a cohort sampled during active COVID-19.

The sample holds one count of this clone. The chain is built from TRBV9 and TRBJ2-1; TRBD1 matches 12 bases. J gave up 3 bases and V 3 bases, and 10 bases lay outside the gene matches. CDR3 length: 18 residues. Germline V gives CDR1 SGDLS, CDR2 YYNGEE. CDR3 sequence (DNA): TGTGCCAGCAGCGCACCTGGGGACAGGGGGCTTGGCTACAATGAGCAGTTCTTC. Residues: CASSAPGDRGLGYNEQFF.

The chain couples TRBV7-6 to TRBJ2-1, with 8 bases fitting TRBD1. The CDR3 runs to 16 residues. CDR1 and CDR2 from the germline V gene are SGHVS and FNYEAQ. The V segment lost 5 bases and the J segment 10 bases; nucleotides outside the gene matches: 16. The CDR3 loop is CASSPGWSQGADEQFF. The CDR3 coding sequence is TGTGCCAGCAGCCCGGGGTGGAGTCAGGGGGCCGACGAGCAGTTCTTC.

CDR3 in DNA: TGTGCCAGCAGTCAGAACAGGGGGCGGAAGGGCTACGAGCAGTACTTC. Its protein is CASSQNRGRKGYEQYF. This chain connects TRBV28 to TRBJ2-7; 9 nucleotides match TRBD1. The trim removed 5 bases at V and 3 bases at J, leaving 11 bases unmatched. CDR3 length: 16 amino acids. From germline, CDR1 is MDHEN and CDR2 SYDVKM.

The CDR3 loop is CASSLVAGTGGPGANVLTF. The CDR3, as DNA: TGTGCCAGCAGCTTAGTTGCCGGGACAGGGGGCCCTGGGGCCAACGTCCTGACTTTC. This rearrangement joins TRBV7-2 to TRBJ2-6; 12 bases are a match to TRBD1. J gave up 2 bases and V 1 base, and 6 bases lay outside the gene matches. In germline, CDR1 is SGHTA, CDR2 FQGNSA. The CDR3 contains 19 residues.

This clone was seen only a few times. The gene calls are TRBV19 and TRBJ2-5; TRBD2 agrees at 7 bases. Losses at the gene ends were 1 base for V and 4 bases for J; bases not matched to a gene: 6. This CDR3 comprises 15 residues. Germline V gene lookup returns CDR1 LNHDA and CDR2 SQIVND (reference sequence). CDR3 residues: CASSIGRGGRETQYF. The CDR3 coding sequence is TGTGCCAGTAGTATAGGGCGGGGAGGGCGAGAGACCCAGTACTTC.

The rearrangement joins TRBV2 to TRBJ1-2; D is undetermined. The CDR3 consists of 16 residues. In germline, CDR1 is SNHLY, CDR2 FYNNEI. With 0 bases removed from V and 2 bases from J, the gap between germline ends came to 13 bases. The CDR3 region has the DNA TGTGCCAGCAGTGAAGCTGGAGAGGGAACAAACTATGGCTACACCTTC. Translation: CASSEAGEGTNYGYTF.

This rearrangement joins TRBV7-2 to TRBJ2-5, with unresolved D. The CDR3 is 14 residues long. Germline values: CDR1 SGHTA, CDR2 FQGNSA. Trimming cost V 1 base and J 4 bases, with 10 bases left between them. CDR3: CASSLGRFSETQYF. The CDR3 DNA sequence: TGTGCCAGCAGCTTAGGTCGGTTCTCAGAGACCCAGTACTTC.

This sequence joins TRBV30 and TRBJ1-1; D gene uncertain. Deletions cut 2 bases from V and 5 bases from J, with 12 bases between. The CDR3 is 13 amino acids. Germline assignment: CDR1 GTSNPN and CDR2 SVGIG (reference sequence). The CDR3 sequence: CAWSPGGGTEAFF. The CDR3 DNA reads TGTGCCTGGAGTCCGGGAGGAGGGACTGAAGCTTTCTTT.

The chain has TRBV9 and TRBJ1-5, with TRBD1 matching 8 bases. The CDR3 is 15 residues long. The V segment lost 4 bases and the J segment 3 bases; nucleotides outside the gene matches: 6. Germline-derived CDR1 and CDR2 are SGDLS and YYNGEE. The CDR3 region is CASSPTGADNQPQHF. In DNA, the CDR3 is TGTGCCAGCAGCCCGACAGGGGCTGACAATCAGCCCCAGCATTTT. The full variable domain, with the rest looked up from reference TRBV9 and TRBJ1-5, is DSGVTQTPKHLITATGQRVTLRCSPRSGDLSVYWYQQSLDQGLQFLIQYYNGEERAKGNILERFSAQQFPDLHSELNLSSLELGDSALYFCASSPTGADNQPQHFGDGTRLSIL.

The chain uses TRBV20-1 and TRBJ2-1; D gene ambiguous. The V gene's germline CDR1 is DFQATT and CDR2 SNEGSKA (reference sequence). V was clipped by 3 bases and J by 7 bases, with 16 bases between them. The CDR3 contains 14 residues. CDR3 in amino acids: CSASLPSFRNEQFF. As DNA, the CDR3 is TGCAGTGCTAGTCTCCCGTCTTTCCGGAATGAGCAGTTCTTC.

V and J are TRBV28 and TRBJ1-3; 7 bases are shared with TRBD1. CDR1 MDHEN and CDR2 SYDVKM come from the germline V gene. The CDR3 spans 17 residues. The junction had 15 bases not matched to a gene; V was cut back by 7 bases and J by 3 bases. This chain's CDR3 is CASTPFRQGGRGNTIYF. CDR3 in DNA: TGTGCCAGCACTCCTTTCAGACAGGGAGGTCGTGGAAACACCATATATTTT. Variable domain in full (rest from reference TRBV28 and TRBJ1-3): DVKVTQSSRYLVKRTGEKVFLECVQDMDHENMFWYRQDPGLGLRLIYFSYDVKMKEKGDIPEGYSVSREKKERFSLILESASTNQTSMYLCASTPFRQGGRGNTIYFGEGSWLTVV.

The chain links TRBV3-1 (or the pseudogene TRBV3-2) to TRBJ2-7; D uncertain. The germline gives CDR1 LGHDT, CDR2 YNNKEL (reference sequence). The V end lost 2 bases, the J end lost 3 bases, and 11 bases lay between the germline ends. This CDR3 is built from 14 residues. This CDR3 is CASSQRQVNYEQYF. The DNA of the CDR3 is TGTGCCAGCAGCCAAAGGCAGGTAAACTACGAGCAGTACTTC.

This CDR3 is CASSDYQPQHF. In nucleotides, the CDR3 is TGTGCCAGCAGCGACTATCAGCCCCAGCATTTT. The V call is TRBV28, the J call TRBJ1-5, with unresolved D. The ends were cut back, 6 bases at V and 5 bases at J, with 5 bases in the middle. The CDR3 has 11 residues. Germline CDR1 and CDR2: MDHEN and SYDVKM.

V is TRBV29-1 and J is TRBJ1-1; a possible D gene is TRBD1 (6 bases). The CDR3 length is 15 residues. Trimming removed 5 bases at V and 0 bases at J, with 16 bases between. Germline CDR1 SQVTM, CDR2 ANQGSEA. CDR3 bases: TGCAGCGTTCCAGGACAGAGAATCGTGAACACTGAAGCTTTCTTT. Amino acid sequence: CSVPGQRIVNTEAFF.

V usage is TRBV5-4 and J usage is TRBJ2-3; TRBD1 matches 8 bases. Per germline, CDR1 SGHNT and CDR2 YYREEE (reference sequence). There are 15 residues in the CDR3. J lost 0 bases, V lost 2 bases, and 2 bases had no gene match. The CDR3 loop reads CASSLQGGSTDTQYF. Here the CDR3 DNA reads TGTGCCAGCAGCTTACAGGGGGGTAGCACAGATACGCAGTATTTT.

The chain joins TRBV5-4 to TRBJ2-5, with D possibly being TRBD2 (5 bases). This CDR3 contains 14 residues. Germline CDR1 and CDR2: SGHNT and YYREEE (reference sequence). Trimming cost V 0 bases and J 1 base, with 7 bases left between them. The CDR3 region has the DNA TGTGCCAGCAGCTTGGCGGGAACCCAAGAGACCCAGTACTTC. Its protein product is CASSLAGTQETQYF.

The chain is built from TRBV5-1 and TRBJ2-3; 10 nucleotides agree with TRBD2. Per germline, CDR1 SGHRS and CDR2 YFSETQ. V dropped 0 bases and J dropped 3; count of bases not matched to a gene: 4. The CDR3 spans 16 residues. The CDR3 region has the DNA TGCGCCAGCAGCTTGGCTGGTAGCGGGAGGACAGATACGCAGTATTTT. It translates to CASSLAGSGRTDTQYF.